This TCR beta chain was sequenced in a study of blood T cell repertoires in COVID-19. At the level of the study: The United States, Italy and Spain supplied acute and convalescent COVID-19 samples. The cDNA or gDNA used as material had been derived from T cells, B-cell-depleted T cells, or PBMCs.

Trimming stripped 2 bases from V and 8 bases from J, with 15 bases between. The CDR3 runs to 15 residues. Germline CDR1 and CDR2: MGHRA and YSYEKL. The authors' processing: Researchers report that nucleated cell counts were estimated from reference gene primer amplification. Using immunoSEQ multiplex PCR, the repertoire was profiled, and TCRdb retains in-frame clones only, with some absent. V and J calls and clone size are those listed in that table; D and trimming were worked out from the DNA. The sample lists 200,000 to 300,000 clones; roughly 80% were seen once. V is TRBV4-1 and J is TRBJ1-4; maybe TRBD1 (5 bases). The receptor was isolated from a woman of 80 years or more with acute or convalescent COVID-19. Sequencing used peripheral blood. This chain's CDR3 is CASSQTGTVIEKLFF. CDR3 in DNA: TGCGCCAGCAGCCAAACGGGGACTGTGATAGAAAAACTGTTTTTT.